This entry lists 9 T cell receptor beta chains sequenced from one sample in a study of blood T cells in healthy people across ages. Primed by a sample-barcoded 5' primer and a J-beta primer mix, a second PCR proceeded for about 6 to 11 cycles. TCRdb recomputed calls from the 5' RACE reads with MiXCR, one row per CDR3 protein. Among about 630,000 distinct CDR3 sequences listed, around 21% were seen once. Sequenced sample: blood. These receptors all stem from a man aged 70 or older in good health.

The J gene is TRBJ2-5, the V gene TRBV12-3 or TRBV12-4; 11 nucleotides match TRBD2. The CDR3 is 13 amino acids. The junction had 5 bases not matched to a gene; V was cut back by 8 bases and J by 6 bases. The CDR3 nucleotides are TGTGCCAGCGGGACTAGCGGATACCAGACCCAGTACTTC. Translated: CASGTSGYQTQYF.

For this clonotype: The junction does not match germline at one end; this may be a read error. The rearrangement uses TRBV7-2 and TRBJ2-1, with TRBD1 matching 10 bases. Per the germline V gene, CDR1 is SGHTA and CDR2 is FQGNSA. The CDR3 runs to 11 residues. The CDR3 DNA sequence: TGTGCCAGCAGCCCATACGGACAGGGGGTCTTC. Its translation is CASSPYGQGVF. Based on the CDR3 plus reference TRBV7-2 and TRBJ2-1, the full variable domain is GAGVSQSPSNKVTEKGKDVELRCDPISGHTALYWYRQSLGQGLEFLIYFQGNSAPDKSGLPSDRFSAERTGGSVSTLTIQRTQQEDSAVYLCASSPYGQGVFGPGTRLTVL.

There are many counts of this clonotype. The chain employs TRBV7-9 and TRBJ2-1; D remains ambiguous. The CDR3 extends over 13 amino acids. CDR1 is SEHNR, CDR2 FQNEAQ, per germline (reference sequence). Trimming cost V 6 bases and J 5 bases, with 11 bases left between them. This chain's CDR3 is CASSLDVDNEQFF. CDR3 nucleotide sequence: TGTGCCAGCAGTCTCGACGTAGACAATGAGCAGTTCTTC.

This clonotype was observed a handful of times. CDR3 DNA sequence: TGTGCCAGCAGCTTAGGTTTTAGGGGGACTAGCGGGAACGAATCCTACAATGAGCAGTTCTTC. As protein: CASSLGFRGTSGNESYNEQFF. The chain is built from TRBV7-8 and TRBJ2-1; TRBD2 agrees at 13 bases. The V segment lost 1 base and the J segment 1 base; nucleotides outside the gene matches: 13. CDR3 length: 21 residues. The germline gives CDR1 SGHVS, CDR2 FQNEAQ.

Only a few counts were recorded for this clonotype. V usage is TRBV18 and J usage is TRBJ1-1, with unresolved D. CDR1 is KGHSH and CDR2 is LQKENI in the germline V gene. The V end was cut by 6 bases, the J end by 0 bases, with 11 bases between. This CDR3 is 14 amino acids long. The CDR3 DNA sequence: TGTGCCAGCTCCTGGAGAGATATGAACACTGAAGCTTTCTTT. It is translated as CASSWRDMNTEAFF. Full variable domain (remainder filled in from reference TRBV18 and TRBJ1-1): NAGVMQNPRHLVRRRGQEARLRCSPMKGHSHVYWYRQLPEEGLKFMVYLQKENIIDESGMPKERFSAEFPKEGPSILRIQQVVRGDSAAYFCASSWRDMNTEAFFGQGTRLTVV.

Note on this clonotype: A much larger clone is a single base away; this may be a read error. The chain recombines TRBV13 with TRBJ2-5; the D is unclear. The J call could be wrong; TRBJ2-1 is a better fit for the DNA end. The CDR3 length is 12 residues. The germline V gene encodes CDR1 PRHDT and CDR2 FYEKMQ (reference sequence). CDR3 coding DNA: TGTGCCGGCAGCCCTATCCCCAATGAGCAGTTCTTC. Translation gives CAGSPIPNEQFF.

This clonotype was detected a few times. The rearrangement joins TRBV27 to TRBJ2-7, with 8 bases that match TRBD2. The germline V gene encodes CDR1 MNHEY and CDR2 SMNVEV (reference sequence). The CDR3 runs 15 residues. V lost 3 bases, J lost 5 bases, and 9 bases stayed unmatched. CDR3 sequence: CASSFISGSFHEQYF. CDR3 sequence (DNA): TGTGCCAGCAGTTTCATCAGCGGGAGTTTTCACGAGCAGTACTTC.

V gene TRBV2 combines with J gene TRBJ2-5; 8 bases align to TRBD1. There are 14 residues in the CDR3. V lost 6 bases and J lost 2; bases outside the gene matches: 5. The germline V gene has CDR1 SNHLY and CDR2 FYNNEI. DNA of the CDR3: TGTGCCAGCAGAGAAACAGGGGGGCAAGAGACCCAGTACTTC. Translating it yields CASRETGGQETQYF.

The V call is TRBV20-1, the J call TRBJ2-5, with D possibly being TRBD1 or TRBD2 (6 bases each). In germline, CDR1 is DFQATT, CDR2 SNEGSKA (reference sequence). This CDR3 contains 14 residues. V was clipped by 2 bases and J by 0 bases, with 10 bases between them. The CDR3 nucleotides read TGCAGTGCTAGACGTAGGGGGGACCAAGAGACCCAGTACTTC. It codes for CSARRRGDQETQYF.